This record concerns one TCR beta chain sequence. As yet, its antigen is unknown. This sample was included in a study of identical twins. General study points: Cord blood beta clonotypes present at high abundance carried fewer insertions; no such pattern appeared in memory repertoires. Zero-insertion analyses were open to partial confounding by invariant MAIT and iNKT cells.

TCRdb reprocessed the 5' RACE reads with MiXCR, giving one entry per CDR3 protein. The sample lists a few hundred thousand distinct CDR3 sequences, more than 13% occurring once. This CDR3 has 13 amino acids. In germline, CDR1 is SGHNT, CDR2 YYREEE (reference sequence). V was clipped by 3 bases and J by 9 bases; unmatched bases: 8. These data were also filed under a second study, of yellow fever vaccine responses in identical twins.

The sequenced sample consisted of CD4+ T cells sorted from blood. This receptor was taken from a woman aged 18-29 years in good health. The chain employs TRBV5-4 and TRBJ1-2; 7 nucleotides match TRBD1. This CDR3 reads CASSSQQGQSYTF. The CDR3 bases are TGTGCCAGCAGCTCTCAACAGGGGCAAAGCTACACCTTC.